Each of the 27 T cell receptor beta chains below was sequenced from the same sample in a study of T cell responses to AZD1222 COVID-19 vaccine. Assay used: immunoSEQ multiplex PCR; TCRdb lists only in-frame clones, some missing. Of some 65,000 clones in the sample, approximately 79% are singletons; the top ten hold around 25%. Sequencing used peripheral blood, obtained on day 0 of MenACWY control vaccination. The receptors here all came from an adult in good health.

The chain combines TRBV15 with TRBJ2-1; 7 positions match TRBD1. Unmatched junction bases numbered 7, after V lost 1 base and J lost 10 bases. Germline lookup yields CDR1 LNHNV and CDR2 YYDKDF (reference sequence). The CDR3 sequence is 14 residues long. The CDR3 is CATSRGTGWMEQFF. DNA for the CDR3: TGTGCCACCAGCAGAGGGACAGGCTGGATGGAGCAGTTCTTC.

The rearrangement uses TRBV6-4 and TRBJ1-2, with 7 bases lining up with TRBD1. CDR1 and CDR2 (germline): MRHNA, SNTAGT. The CDR3 runs to 12 residues. V gave up 10 bases and J gave up 5 bases; unmatched junction bases: 7. CDR3 amino acids: CAIPDRVYGYTF. CDR3 sequence (DNA): TGTGCCATCCCTGACAGGGTATATGGCTACACCTTC.

The chain has TRBV3-1 (or the pseudogene TRBV3-2) and TRBJ2-5, with TRBD2 identical over 12 bases. J was trimmed by 4 bases and V by 3 bases; bases with no gene match: 12. Germline V CDR1 and CDR2: LGHDT, YNNKEL (reference sequence). The CDR3 covers 18 residues. The CDR3 reads CASSQSLAGGRGGETQYF. For the CDR3, the DNA is TGTGCCAGCAGCCAGTCACTAGCGGGGGGACGGGGAGGAGAGACCCAGTACTTC.

CDR3 bases: TGCGCCAGCACCCGGTCAGGCCGGGAGACCCAGTACTTC. This translates into CASTRSGRETQYF. The chain employs TRBV5-1 and TRBJ2-5; D remains ambiguous. In germline, CDR1 is SGHRS, CDR2 YFSETQ. V lost 6 bases and J lost 5, with 14 bases in between. The CDR3 loop spans 13 amino acids.

CDR3 sequence: CASSLPSGLNEQYF. Here the CDR3 DNA reads TGTGCCAGCAGTTTGCCTAGCGGGCTAAACGAGCAGTACTTC. The chain links TRBV28 to TRBJ2-7; TRBD2 matches 8 bases. CDR3 length: 14 residues. V shed 3 bases, J shed 5 bases, and the junction held 6 bases outside the gene matches. Germline assignment: CDR1 MDHEN and CDR2 SYDVKM.

The rearrangement uses TRBV5-1 and TRBJ2-7; D gene unclear. The CDR3 covers 15 residues. Germline V gene sequence: CDR1 SGHRS, CDR2 YFSETQ. Trimming pared 0 bases from V and 5 bases from J, leaving 15 bases between. CDR3 sequence: CASSLDRALVDEQYF. DNA of the CDR3: TGCGCCAGCAGCTTGGACAGAGCTTTGGTAGACGAGCAGTACTTC.

V usage is TRBV4-3 and J usage is TRBJ1-3, with TRBD1 as a possible D gene (6 bases). The V end lost 3 bases, the J end lost 1 base, and 16 bases lay between the germline ends. This CDR3 has 17 amino acids. The germline V gene encodes CDR1 LGHNA and CDR2 YSLEER. The CDR3 sequence: CASSQTHFRGSGNTIYF. For the CDR3, the DNA is TGCGCCAGCAGCCAGACACATTTCAGGGGATCTGGAAACACCATATATTTT.

This clone has a count of ten or more. The genes are TRBV19 and TRBJ1-4; D is undetermined. The CDR3 length is 13 residues. The germline V gene encodes CDR1 LNHDA and CDR2 SQIVND (reference sequence). Trimming cost V 2 bases and J 5 bases, with 6 bases left between them. CDR3 protein: CASSITGNEKLFF. The CDR3 bases are TGTGCCAGTAGTATAACGGGGAATGAAAAACTGTTTTTT.

The chain recombines TRBV6-6 with TRBJ1-3; 12 bases are a match to TRBD1. V lost 5 bases, J lost 0 bases, and 5 bases stayed unmatched. The CDR3 is 17 residues long. Germline lookup yields CDR1 MNHNY and CDR2 SVGAGI (reference sequence). CDR3 DNA: TGTGCCAGCAGTCGGGACAGGGGGCGCGGCTCTGGAAACACCATATATTTT. Translation gives CASSRDRGRGSGNTIYF.

This clone showed up just once. V and J are TRBV9 and TRBJ2-1; the match to TRBD1 covers 11 bases. This CDR3 has 14 residues. Germline CDR1 is SGDLS and CDR2 is YYNGEE. The V gene end was trimmed by 5 bases and the J gene end by 10 bases; junction bases not matched to a gene: 8. Here the CDR3 reads CASSLGTGGFEQFF. The CDR3, as DNA: TGTGCCAGCAGTCTAGGGACAGGGGGTTTCGAGCAGTTCTTC.

The chain links TRBV27 to TRBJ2-5; D unresolved. Per the germline V gene, CDR1 is MNHEY and CDR2 is SMNVEV (reference sequence). V shed 6 bases and J shed 5 bases, with 13 bases lying between them. CDR3 size: 13 residues. Here the CDR3 reads CASSVRPFETQYF. DNA for the CDR3: TGTGCCAGCAGCGTGCGGCCGTTCGAGACCCAGTACTTC.

V usage is TRBV7-2 and J usage is TRBJ1-2, with D unresolved. Germline values: CDR1 SGHTA, CDR2 FQGNSA. The ends were cut back, 6 bases at V and 6 bases at J, with 8 bases in the middle. CDR3 length equals 11 residues. CDR3: CASSWKDGYTF. The CDR3 DNA is TGTGCCAGCAGTTGGAAGGATGGCTACACCTTC.

This clone was counted once. V and J are TRBV7-2 and TRBJ1-2; D is perhaps TRBD1 (5 bases). The ends were cut back, 2 bases at V and 7 bases at J, with 11 bases in the middle. The CDR3 consists of 13 residues. Germline assignment: CDR1 SGHTA and CDR2 FQGNSA. The CDR3 is CASSLSEGVGYTF. CDR3 nucleotides: TGTGCCAGCAGCTTATCGGAAGGGGTTGGCTACACCTTC. The full variable domain, with the rest looked up from reference TRBV7-2 and TRBJ1-2, is GAGVSQSPSNKVTEKGKDVELRCDPISGHTALYWYRQSLGQGLEFLIYFQGNSAPDKSGLPSDRFSAERTGGSVSTLTIQRTQQEDSAVYLCASSLSEGVGYTFGSGTRLTVV.

The CDR3, as DNA: TGTGCCAGCAGTCTGAGTGAAAAACTGTTTTTT. Encoded protein: CASSLSEKLFF. The chain is built from TRBV12-3 or TRBV12-4 and TRBJ1-4, with D unresolved. The CDR3 runs 11 residues. Trimming shortened V by 5 bases and J by 7 bases, and 5 bases separated the two germline ends.

This chain joins TRBV28 and TRBJ1-4, with a possible D match to TRBD1 (5 bases). Germline CDR1 reads MDHEN; CDR2 reads SYDVKM. CDR3 length: 12 residues. V lost 7 bases to trimming and J lost 5 bases, with 8 bases between them. The CDR3 loop is CASTQGNEKLFF. The CDR3 DNA sequence: TGTGCCAGCACCCAGGGAAATGAAAAACTGTTTTTT.

This chain joins TRBV7-9 and TRBJ1-2; TRBD1 agrees at 7 bases. The CDR3 has 13 residues. With 7 bases clipped from V and 1 base from J, the junction kept 3 bases outside the gene matches. Per germline, CDR1 SEHNR and CDR2 FQNEAQ (reference sequence). The CDR3 loop reads CASTRQGNYGYTF. CDR3 coding DNA: TGTGCCAGCACACGACAGGGTAACTATGGCTACACCTTC.

J is TRBJ1-3 and V is TRBV27, with 7 bases matching TRBD1. In germline, CDR1 is MNHEY, CDR2 SMNVEV (reference sequence). Trimming took 5 bases from V and 7 from J; bases not matched to a gene: 2. There are 12 residues in the CDR3. The CDR3 loop reads CASSRGGNTIYF. The CDR3 region has the DNA TGTGCCAGCAGTCGAGGGGGCAACACCATATATTTT.

This rearrangement joins TRBV18 to TRBJ1-3, with a tentative D call TRBD1 (5 bases). The ends were cut back, 6 bases at V and 0 bases at J, with 9 bases in the middle. Germline CDR1 is KGHSH and CDR2 is LQKENI. The CDR3 totals 14 residues. The CDR3 DNA sequence: TGTGCCAGCTCTGCCGGGGGCTCTGGAAACACCATATATTTT. This sequence encodes CASSAGGSGNTIYF.

This clone appeared a few times. The rearrangement uses TRBV30 and TRBJ1-1; the match to TRBD1 covers 7 bases. The CDR3 has 12 amino acids. The germline V gene has CDR1 GTSNPN and CDR2 SVGIG (reference sequence). Unmatched junction bases numbered 5, after V lost 3 bases and J lost 7 bases. CDR3 coding DNA: TGTGCCTGGAGCGACCGACAGGGTGAAGCTTTCTTT. It encodes CAWSDRQGEAFF.

This chain uses TRBV11-2 with TRBJ1-1; D remains ambiguous. The V gene's germline CDR1 is SGHAT and CDR2 FQNNGV. Trimming removed 2 bases at V and 6 bases at J, with 13 bases between. CDR3 length equals 14 residues. The CDR3 DNA sequence: TGTGCCAGCAGCTTATTTATCGAGGAGGCTGAAGCTTTCTTT. Translating it yields CASSLFIEEAEAFF.

In DNA form, the CDR3 reads TGTGCCAGCAGCTTAATACAGACCGGGGAGCTGTTTTTT. Protein: CASSLIQTGELFF. The chain uses TRBV7-8 and TRBJ2-2; D is ambiguous. This CDR3 has 13 residues. V gave up 2 bases and J gave up 5 bases, with 6 bases separating them. Per the germline V gene, CDR1 is SGHVS and CDR2 is FQNEAQ.

The gene calls are TRBV6-5 and TRBJ1-2; 7 bases align to TRBD1. The CDR3 contains 14 residues. The V gene's germline CDR1 is MNHEY and CDR2 SVGAGI. V trimming: 2 bases; J trimming: 7 bases; junction bases outside the gene matches: 7. Here the CDR3 reads CASSYTGEVGGYTF. The CDR3 nucleotides read TGTGCCAGCAGTTACACAGGGGAGGTTGGTGGCTACACCTTC.

A single count supports this clone. This sequence joins TRBV4-3 and TRBJ2-2, with 8 bases identical to TRBD1. V shed 0 bases, J shed 5 bases, and the junction held 11 bases outside the gene matches. The CDR3 totals 18 residues. CDR1 and CDR2 (germline): LGHNA, YSLEER. The CDR3 spells CASSQELRDRQLTGELFF. CDR3 bases: TGCGCCAGCAGCCAAGAATTAAGGGACAGGCAACTTACCGGGGAGCTGTTTTTT.

This clone is a singleton in its sample. The chain is built from TRBV30 and TRBJ1-1; D remains unclear. There are 10 residues in the CDR3. The ends were cut back, 8 bases at V and 11 bases at J, with 15 bases in the middle. Germline V gene lookup returns CDR1 GTSNPN and CDR2 SVGIG (reference sequence). CDR3 residues: CAGILTTAFF. CDR3 DNA: TGTGCCGGAATCCTCACAACTGCTTTCTTT.

The chain employs TRBV4-1 and TRBJ2-7, with 12 bases lining up with TRBD2. Germline V gene data show CDR1 as MGHRA and CDR2 as YSYEKL. Trimming removed 3 bases from V and 4 bases from J; junction bases left unmatched: 4. The CDR3 has 15 amino acids. The CDR3 loop is CASSQTSGSSYEQYF. CDR3 nucleotide sequence: TGCGCCAGCAGCCAGACTAGCGGGAGTTCTTACGAGCAGTACTTC.

Only one count was recorded for this clone. J is TRBJ2-6 and V is TRBV6-1; 8 bases agree with TRBD2. V shed 0 bases, J shed 2 bases, and the junction held 0 bases outside the gene matches. The CDR3 sequence is 16 residues long. The germline V gene has CDR1 MNHNS and CDR2 SASEGT. The CDR3 region is CASSEARGAGANVLTF. Here the CDR3 DNA reads TGTGCCAGCAGTGAAGCGCGGGGGGCTGGGGCCAACGTCCTGACTTTC.

This rearrangement joins TRBV3-1 (or the pseudogene TRBV3-2) to TRBJ1-1; the D is unclear. There are 13 residues in the CDR3. V was clipped by 4 bases and J by 0 bases, with 6 bases between them. The germline V gene has CDR1 LGHDT and CDR2 YNNKEL (reference sequence). The CDR3 region is CASSLYVNTEAFF. The CDR3 DNA is TGTGCCAGCAGCCTCTACGTGAACACTGAAGCTTTCTTT.